A single sample gave rise to the 24 T cell receptor beta chains below, sequenced in a study of T cell responses to AZD1222 COVID-19 vaccine. Profiled with immunoSEQ multiplex PCR; TCRdb holds only in-frame clones, not every one. This table holds around 140,000 clones, around 85% found once. Material: peripheral blood, obtained 28 days after the second dose of the MenACWY control vaccine. Receptors originate from an adult who received the MenACWY meningococcal vaccine as a control.

The chain employs TRBV19 and TRBJ2-2; TRBD2 matches at 12 bases. This CDR3 contains 18 residues. With V trimmed by 4 bases and J by 6 bases, 12 bases remained unmatched. Germline V lookup: CDR1 LNHDA, CDR2 SQIVND (reference sequence). As DNA, the CDR3 is TGTGCCAGTAGTAAAGCCAGGAGGACTAGCGGGGCCCCCGGGGAGCTGTTTTTT. Translation gives CASSKARRTSGAPGELFF.

The chain recombines TRBV13 with TRBJ2-1; 10 nucleotides line up with TRBD2. CDR3 size: 18 residues. The trim removed 4 bases at V and 7 bases at J, leaving 16 bases unmatched. The germline V gene encodes CDR1 PRHDT and CDR2 FYEKMQ (reference sequence). The CDR3: CASSSQVRAGGKLNEQFF. For the CDR3, the DNA is TGTGCCAGCAGCTCCCAAGTCCGAGCGGGGGGGAAGTTGAATGAGCAGTTCTTC. Combining the CDR3 with reference TRBV13 and TRBJ2-1 gives the whole variable domain AAGVIQSPRHLIKEKRETATLKCYPIPRHDTVYWYQQGPGQDPQFLISFYEKMQSDKGSIPDRFSAQQFSDYHSELNMSSLELGDSALYFCASSSQVRAGGKLNEQFFGPGTRLTVL.

This clone has a count of ten or more. V usage is TRBV7-8 and J usage is TRBJ2-2; tentatively, D is TRBD2 (6 bases). The CDR3 runs to 15 residues. V dropped 1 base and J dropped 3 bases, with 9 bases sitting between them. CDR1 SGHVS and CDR2 FQNEAQ come from the germline V gene. CDR3 coding DNA: TGTGCCAGCAGCTTAGGGCGGGGATACACCGGGGAGCTGTTTTTT. Protein sequence: CASSLGRGYTGELFF.

The rearrangement links TRBV5-1 to TRBJ1-2; a possible D gene is TRBD1 (5 bases). The CDR3 length is 15 residues. Trimming removed 0 bases from V and 1 base from J, with 10 bases in between. Germline-derived CDR1 and CDR2 are SGHRS and YFSETQ. DNA for the CDR3: TGCGCCAGCAGCTTGGACAGGAACTTTAACTATGGCTACACCTTC. Its protein is CASSLDRNFNYGYTF.

The chain employs TRBV5-8 and TRBJ1-5; D is undetermined. The CDR3 runs 13 residues. Germline loops: CDR1 SGHTS, CDR2 YDEGEE. V was pared by 4 bases and J by 4 bases, with 9 bases between. DNA of the CDR3: TGTGCCAGCAGCCCATCCCCTAATCAGCCCCAGCATTTT. It encodes CASSPSPNQPQHF.

This clone showed up just once. The genes are TRBV27 and TRBJ1-1; 9 positions match TRBD1. The CDR3 is 18 residues long. From germline, CDR1 is MNHEY and CDR2 SMNVEV (reference sequence). V was pared by 3 bases and J by 2 bases, with 13 bases of the junction left unmatched. CDR3 in amino acids: CASSFFSLPGQGNTEAFF. As DNA, the CDR3 is TGTGCCAGCAGTTTTTTCTCCCTCCCGGGACAGGGAAACACTGAAGCTTTCTTT.

V usage is TRBV4-2 and J usage is TRBJ2-3; 8 bases match TRBD2. With 0 bases clipped from V and 4 bases from J, the junction kept 9 bases outside the gene matches. Germline V gives CDR1 LGHNA, CDR2 YNFKEQ. CDR3 length: 17 amino acids. CDR3 protein: CASSQEGRSGSPDTQYF. For the CDR3, the DNA is TGTGCCAGCAGCCAAGAGGGGCGAAGCGGGAGTCCAGATACGCAGTATTTT.

This clone has just one count. The chain couples TRBV10-2 to TRBJ2-7; D is ambiguous. CDR1 is WSHSY and CDR2 is SAAADI in the germline V gene. V lost 5 bases, J lost 3 bases, and 11 bases lay in between. CDR3 length: 13 residues. The CDR3 DNA is TGCGCCAGCAGTTCGGAAAAACGCTACGAGCAGTACGTC. Its translation is CASSSEKRYEQYV.

In its sample, this clone was seen once. The rearrangement joins TRBV14 to TRBJ1-1; perhaps TRBD1 as D (5 bases). The CDR3 totals 13 residues. Between the trimmed V and J ends, which lost 4 bases and 2 bases, there was a span of 8 bases. Germline V gene sequence: CDR1 SGHDN, CDR2 FVKESK. The CDR3 DNA reads TGTGCCAGCAGCCTTCAGGGAAACACTGAAGCTTTCTTT. This codes for CASSLQGNTEAFF.

V usage is TRBV18 and J usage is TRBJ1-1; D is unclear. Trimming took 2 bases from V and 8 from J, leaving 6 bases between them. Looked up from germline, CDR1 is KGHSH and CDR2 is LQKENI. This CDR3 contains 11 residues. CDR3 residues: CASSPGFEAFF. The DNA for the CDR3 is TGTGCCAGCTCACCAGGATTCGAAGCTTTCTTT. The whole variable domain, filled in from reference TRBV18 and TRBJ1-1, reads NAGVMQNPRHLVRRRGQEARLRCSPMKGHSHVYWYRQLPEEGLKFMVYLQKENIIDESGMPKERFSAEFPKEGPSILRIQQVVRGDSAAYFCASSPGFEAFFGQGTRLTVV.

This chain links TRBV7-2 with TRBJ2-7, with D maybe TRBD2 (5 bases). Germline loops: CDR1 SGHTA, CDR2 FQGNSA. The CDR3 contains 15 residues. The V end lost 3 bases, the J end lost 3 bases, and 15 bases lay between the germline ends. The CDR3, as DNA: TGTGCCAGCAGCTTTGCAAAGGGCGCGGGCTACGAGCAGTACTTC. It yields the protein CASSFAKGAGYEQYF.

This clone was found a few times. The chain employs TRBV7-2 and TRBJ2-1; D perhaps matches TRBD2 (8 bases). Germline assignment: CDR1 SGHTA and CDR2 FQGNSA. Between the trimmed V and J ends, which lost 5 bases and 9 bases, there was a span of 23 bases. The CDR3 sequence is 16 residues long. This CDR3 is CASSRVRGTRSSEQFF. The CDR3 DNA reads as TGTGCCAGCAGCCGGGTCAGGGGGACTAGGTCGAGTGAGCAGTTCTTC. The complete variable domain, with remaining parts taken from reference TRBV7-2 and TRBJ2-1, reads GAGVSQSPSNKVTEKGKDVELRCDPISGHTALYWYRQSLGQGLEFLIYFQGNSAPDKSGLPSDRFSAERTGGSVSTLTIQRTQQEDSAVYLCASSRVRGTRSSEQFFGPGTRLTVL.

In regard to this clone: At the DNA level, this CDR3 is encoded by other sequences in the same sample as well. V and J are TRBV24-1 and TRBJ1-5, with a tentative D call TRBD1 (6 bases). The germline V and J ends were trimmed by 4 bases and 3 bases, with 9 bases remaining between them. The CDR3 sequence is 14 residues long. Germline V gene sequence: CDR1 KGHDR, CDR2 SFDVKD. CDR3 sequence reads: CATSEGGFNQPQHF. DNA of the CDR3: TGTGCCACCAGTGAGGGGGGCTTCAATCAGCCCCAGCATTTT.

The V gene is TRBV7-2, the J gene TRBJ1-2; D possibly corresponds to TRBD1 (5 bases). CDR1 SGHTA and CDR2 FQGNSA come from the germline V gene. The CDR3 extends over 14 amino acids. V lost 1 base to trimming and J lost 4 bases, with 10 bases between them. CDR3 DNA sequence: TGTGCCAGCAGCTTAGACCACGGGGGCTATGGCTACACCTTC. Its translation: CASSLDHGGYGYTF.

The rearrangement links TRBV27 to TRBJ1-2, with TRBD1 identical over 8 bases. Germline trimming cut 5 bases from V and 7 bases from J; bases unmatched to any gene: 9. Per germline, CDR1 MNHEY and CDR2 SMNVEV (reference sequence). CDR3 length: 14 amino acids. CDR3 protein: CASSQRTGRFGYTF. CDR3 sequence (DNA): TGTGCCAGCAGTCAACGGACAGGGAGGTTTGGCTACACCTTC.

The genes are TRBV11-2 and TRBJ1-3; TRBD1 agrees at 9 bases. Trimming removed 1 base from V and 4 bases from J; junction bases left unmatched: 11. The germline V gene has CDR1 SGHAT and CDR2 FQNNGV. The CDR3 totals 18 residues. CDR3 amino acids: CASSLARSGTGIGNTIYF. The CDR3 DNA reads as TGTGCCAGCAGCTTAGCCCGCTCCGGGACAGGGATCGGAAACACCATATATTTT.

This chain joins TRBV28 and TRBJ1-2; D gene unclear. The V end lost 5 bases, the J end lost 8 bases, and 21 bases lay between the germline ends. Germline V gene data show CDR1 as MDHEN and CDR2 as SYDVKM. This CDR3 region has 15 residues. The CDR3 sequence: CASSPTGLNIGGYTF. For the CDR3, the DNA is TGTGCCAGCAGTCCAACGGGCCTCAATATAGGGGGCTACACCTTC.

The V and J genes are TRBV18 and TRBJ2-3; D gene ambiguous. The CDR3 extends over 14 amino acids. V lost 10 bases and J lost 2, with 16 bases in between. CDR1 is KGHSH, CDR2 LQKENI, per germline. The chain's CDR3 is CAIRPPTDTDTQYF. DNA of the CDR3: TGTGCCATTCGACCCCCGACTGACACAGATACGCAGTATTTT.

This sequence joins TRBV15 and TRBJ2-5; 8 nucleotides align to TRBD1. Germline V gene lookup returns CDR1 LNHNV and CDR2 YYDKDF (reference sequence). Trimming took 10 bases from V and 2 from J; bases not matched to a gene: 3. The CDR3 loop spans 12 amino acids. CDR3 coding DNA: TGTGCCATCCGGACAGGGCAAGAGACCCAGTACTTC. Translating gives CAIRTGQETQYF.

This sequence joins TRBV7-2 and TRBJ2-3; D gene unclear. In germline, CDR1 is SGHTA, CDR2 FQGNSA. V lost 4 bases to trimming and J lost 3 bases, with 5 bases between them. This CDR3 is 12 amino acids long. CDR3 residues: CASSYRTDTQYF. The CDR3, as DNA: TGTGCCAGCAGCTACCGTACAGATACGCAGTATTTT.

The chain is built from TRBV7-3 and TRBJ2-2; D uncertain. The CDR3 runs to 11 residues. V was cut by 3 bases and J by 5 bases, with 1 base left in between. Germline assignment: CDR1 SGHTA and CDR2 FQGTGA. The CDR3 sequence is CASSLTGELFF. In DNA, the CDR3 is TGTGCCAGCAGCTTGACCGGGGAGCTGTTTTTT.

The V gene is TRBV5-1, the J gene TRBJ1-3, with 10 bases matching TRBD1. In germline, CDR1 is SGHRS, CDR2 YFSETQ. J was trimmed by 0 bases and V by 3 bases; bases with no gene match: 6. There are 17 residues in the CDR3. The CDR3 DNA reads TGCGCCAGCAGCTCCGGGACAGGGGCCACCTCTGGAAACACCATATATTTT. It is translated as CASSSGTGATSGNTIYF.

V usage is TRBV7-2 and J usage is TRBJ1-2; D is uncertain. Germline V gene data show CDR1 as SGHTA and CDR2 as FQGNSA. V lost 1 base to trimming and J lost 3 bases, with 6 bases between them. This CDR3 has 13 amino acids. The CDR3 nucleotides read TGTGCCAGCAGCTTAGGCACGGACTATGGCTACACCTTC. Translation: CASSLGTDYGYTF.

This clone occurred a few times. In DNA, the CDR3 is TGTGCCAGCAGTTTATCCGTGACAGGGCAATCACCCCTCCACTTT. The encoded protein is CASSLSVTGQSPLHF. The chain joins TRBV27 to TRBJ1-6, with 7 bases that match TRBD1. CDR1 MNHEY and CDR2 SMNVEV come from the germline V gene (reference sequence). The CDR3 has 15 amino acids. Germline trimming cut 0 bases from V and 10 bases from J; bases unmatched to any gene: 6.